This section outlines one T cell receptor (beta chain) sequence together with its context. This entry belongs to a study of blood T cell repertoires in COVID-19. In the study overall: COVID-19 samples from acute and convalescent phases originated in the United States, Italy and Spain. PBMCs, B-cell-depleted T cells, or T cells were the source of the cDNA or gDNA that made up the material.

Source study methods: Amplifying reference gene primers gave estimates of nucleated cell counts. Repertoires were generated with immunoSEQ multiplex PCR, while TCRdb's copy carries only in-frame clones and drops some. That table furnishes V, J and clone size, whereas the DNA furnished D and trimming. This table has some 210,000 clones, approximately 90% appearing once. The source of this sequence is a woman aged 40 to 55 with acute or convalescent COVID-19. The sample consisted of peripheral blood.

CDR3 amino acids: CASGTAASFAKNIQYF. The CDR3 DNA sequence: TGTGCCAGCGGGACTGCCGCCTCGTTCGCCAAAAACATTCAGTACTTC. The chain recombines TRBV2 with TRBJ2-4, with D possibly being TRBD2 (6 bases). The germline CDR1 and CDR2 sequences are SNHLY and FYNNEI. The CDR3 spans 16 residues. Trimming shortened V by 8 bases and J by 1 base, and 18 bases separated the two germline ends.